This TCR beta chain was sequenced during a study of T cells in Graves' hyperthyroidism and ophthalmopathy. Study observations and caveats: The model made its ophthalmopathy prediction, and onset followed a median 6.5 months later.

TCR beta CDR3 sequences were amplified from RNA transcripts. TCR CDR3 underwent first-round RT-PCR with the HTBI primer set. TCRdb called the multiplex PCR reads again in MiXCR, with one record for every CDR3 protein. The data show a few hundred thousand distinct CDR3 sequences, with around 43% seen just once and around 47% held by the top ten. Germline V gene data show CDR1 as DFQATT and CDR2 as SNEGSKA (reference sequence). The CDR3 is 12 residues long. This clonotype has ten or more counts. What it binds is unknown. A read error may account for a junction end that differs from germline. Criteria for exclusion of patients were uncontrolled infection, other autoimmune disease, pregnancy or lactation. Each diagnosis was grounded in clinical symptoms, serum thyroxine and TRAb, thyroid ultrasound, and orbital computed tomography.

The sequence came from an adult woman with Graves' disease, either hyperthyroidism or ophthalmopathy (not recorded which). This chain links TRBV20-1 with TRBJ1-2; no clear D gene. The sequencing input was peripheral blood or thyroid tissue (not recorded which). For the CDR3, the DNA is TGCAGTGCCAGAGGACTCACCTATGGCTACACCTTC. It codes for CSARGLTYGYTF.